Below, one T cell receptor (beta chain) is given with its context. Primers: 60 Vbeta forward and 13 Jbeta reverse. Repertoires were generated with immunoSEQ multiplex PCR, while TCRdb's copy carries only in-frame clones and drops some. The sample has 150,000 to 200,000 clones, roughly four fifths seen once. This sample is part of a study of cytomegalovirus exposure and HLA in healthy donors. This CDR3 has 14 amino acids. Germline values: CDR1 LGHNA, CDR2 YNFKEQ. The trim removed 2 bases at V and 9 bases at J, leaving 7 bases unmatched. The rearrangement links TRBV4-2 to TRBJ2-1, with TRBD2 matching 7 bases. The source of this sequence is a man aged 25 to 40 in good health and CMV-seronegative. Sequences were obtained from PBMCs. DNA of the CDR3: TGTGCCAGCAGCCAATCTAGCGGTACTTTTGAGCAGTTCTTC. This sequence encodes CASSQSSGTFEQFF.